This TCR beta chain was retrieved from a study of blood T cell repertoires in COVID-19. Looking at the study overall: Material from acute and convalescent COVID-19 was sourced from the United States, Italy and Spain. Nucleic acid was either cDNA or gDNA, and it came from T cells, B-cell-depleted T cells, or PBMCs.

Seattle researchers signed up patients amid active infection and tracked them longitudinally. The length of the CDR3 is 13 residues. Trimming removed 7 bases at V and 5 bases at J, with 14 bases between. The data were produced by immunoSEQ multiplex PCR, yet TCRdb's version contains in-frame clones alone and is incomplete. Of about 480,000 clones listed, around nine tenths are singletons. Input material: peripheral blood. The chain is built from TRBV12-3 or TRBV12-4 and TRBJ2-5, with a possible D match to TRBD1 (5 bases). This TCR was sampled from a woman in her forties or fifties with COVID-19, enrolled during active disease. CDR3 sequence: CASIQGGAETQYF. The CDR3 region has the DNA TGTGCCAGCATTCAGGGCGGTGCGGAGACCCAGTACTTC.